Presented here are 31 T cell receptor beta chains from one specimen sequenced in a study of blood T cell repertoires in COVID-19 (TCRdb year 2020). Library preparation used the immunoSEQ multiplex PCR assay. The table comes from immuneACCESS by way of TCRdb, which keeps in-frame sequences with V and J called. Part of the clones is missing from these tables; in studies checked, under half for an unresolved V gene and the rest for unknown reasons. Recorded for this sample are fewer than 200,000 clones; around 72% of them occurred a single time. The ten largest clones capture 2.5% to 3.5% of the sample. Sequenced input: peripheral blood. The receptor source for this set is a woman over 75 with acute or convalescent COVID-19.

V and J are TRBV6-1 and TRBJ2-1, with a weak D call TRBD1 (6 bases). The length of the CDR3 is 16 residues. V lost 3 bases to trimming and J lost 8 bases, with 20 bases between them. Germline V gives CDR1 MNHNS, CDR2 SASEGT. CDR3 loop: CASSDGKGVLHDEQFF. CDR3 DNA: TGTGCCAGCAGTGACGGCAAGGGGGTACTACACGATGAGCAGTTCTTC.

The J gene is TRBJ1-1, the V gene TRBV10-1; D is uncertain. Per the germline V gene, CDR1 is WNHNN and CDR2 is SYGVQD (reference sequence). The CDR3 consists of 12 residues. V dropped 4 bases and J dropped 11 bases, with 14 bases sitting between them. The CDR3 reads CASSGPGGWAFF. In DNA, the CDR3 is TGCGCCAGCAGTGGCCCGGGAGGCTGGGCTTTCTTT.

Only a few counts were recorded for this clone. The V call is TRBV24-1, the J call TRBJ1-5; no reliable D call. The V and J ends lost 2 bases and 7 bases respectively, with 11 bases between them. CDR1 is KGHDR and CDR2 is SFDVKD in the germline V gene. The CDR3 consists of 14 residues. The CDR3 bases are TGTGCCACCAGTGATTCCCGAGCCTTACAGCCCCAGCATTTT. Translation gives CATSDSRALQPQHF.

This clone has more than one count but fewer than ten. The chain employs TRBV7-9 and TRBJ2-7; D is undetermined. Germline loops: CDR1 SEHNR, CDR2 FQNEAQ (reference sequence). The CDR3 contains 13 residues. Trimming shortened V by 2 bases and J by 6 bases, and 11 bases separated the two germline ends. This CDR3 is CASSLSWASEQYF. In DNA, the CDR3 is TGTGCCAGCAGCTTAAGCTGGGCTTCCGAGCAGTACTTC.

The chain recombines TRBV10-3 with TRBJ1-1; a weak D match, TRBD1 (6 bases). CDR3 length: 16 amino acids. The germline V gene has CDR1 ENHRY and CDR2 SYGVKD. Trimming cost V 0 bases and J 0 bases, with 11 bases left between them. CDR3 sequence (DNA): TGTGCCATCAGTGAGTCAGGACAGTTTATGAACACTGAAGCTTTCTTT. Translated, it gives CAISESGQFMNTEAFF.

This sequence joins TRBV19 and TRBJ1-2; TRBD1 aligns across 12 bases. J lost 7 bases, V lost 8 bases, and 14 bases had no gene match. CDR1 is LNHDA, CDR2 SQIVND, per germline (reference sequence). CDR3 length: 16 residues. CDR3 residues: CASRNLGTGGASGYTF. In DNA, the CDR3 is TGTGCCAGTCGAAACCTAGGGACAGGGGGCGCGAGTGGCTACACCTTC.

V usage is TRBV5-4 and J usage is TRBJ2-3; possible D gene TRBD1, 5 bases. V was shortened by 0 bases and J by 1 base, with 9 bases between the two germline ends. Per the germline V gene, CDR1 is SGHNT and CDR2 is YYREEE (reference sequence). The CDR3 loop spans 15 amino acids. DNA for the CDR3: TGTGCCAGCAGCTTGGGGGGCGGCCGCACAGATACGCAGTATTTT. Translated, it gives CASSLGGGRTDTQYF.

The V call is TRBV9, the J call TRBJ1-5, with D perhaps matching TRBD1 (5 bases). CDR1 is SGDLS and CDR2 is YYNGEE in the germline V gene. Trimming stripped 7 bases from V and 6 bases from J, with 17 bases between. CDR3 length equals 14 residues. The CDR3 is CASGRGDRRQPQHF. The CDR3 DNA reads TGTGCCAGCGGCCGGGGGGATAGGCGTCAGCCCCAGCATTTT.

The chain recombines TRBV3-1 (or the pseudogene TRBV3-2) with TRBJ2-7, with D possibly being TRBD2 (6 bases). Between the trimmed V and J ends, which lost 4 bases and 5 bases, there was a span of 15 bases. Germline CDR1 reads LGHDT; CDR2 reads YNNKEL (reference sequence). The CDR3 length is 14 residues. CDR3 coding DNA: TGTGCCAGCAGCCCGGAGGGTCTTCCCCACGAGCAGTACTTC. Residues: CASSPEGLPHEQYF.

The rearrangement links TRBV19 to TRBJ2-3, with TRBD2 as a possible D gene (5 bases). CDR3 length equals 14 residues. V was pared by 4 bases and J by 0 bases, with 8 bases between. The germline V gene has CDR1 LNHDA and CDR2 SQIVND (reference sequence). The CDR3 spells CASSNWESTDTQYF. CDR3 sequence (DNA): TGTGCCAGTAGTAATTGGGAGAGCACAGATACGCAGTATTTT.

The chain is built from TRBV19 and TRBJ1-1, with D possibly TRBD1 on 5 matching bases. Germline assignment: CDR1 LNHDA and CDR2 SQIVND (reference sequence). The CDR3 totals 13 residues. Trimming pared 7 bases from V and 0 bases from J, leaving 9 bases between. CDR3 DNA: TGTGCCAGTACTTGGGGCATGAACACTGAAGCTTTCTTT. Protein sequence: CASTWGMNTEAFF.

The chain has TRBV3-1 (or the pseudogene TRBV3-2) and TRBJ1-2; 7 bases match TRBD1. V shed 3 bases and J 8 bases; nucleotides not matched to a gene: 15. Per germline, CDR1 LGHDT and CDR2 YNNKEL (reference sequence). CDR3 length: 16 amino acids. The CDR3 nucleotides read TGTGCCAGCAGCCACGCTATTGACAGGGTTGCAGGGGGCTACACCTTC. Its protein product is CASSHAIDRVAGGYTF.

This clone came up a few times. The genes are TRBV18 and TRBJ2-7, with 8 bases aligning to TRBD1. The CDR3 is 16 amino acids. Germline CDR1 and CDR2: KGHSH and LQKENI. V shed 6 bases, J shed 2 bases, and the junction held 12 bases outside the gene matches. CDR3 region: CASSPGTGRMAYEQYF. CDR3 nucleotides: TGTGCCAGCTCTCCCGGGACAGGTAGGATGGCCTACGAGCAGTACTTC.

The chain employs TRBV27 and TRBJ2-7, with D perhaps matching TRBD2 (6 bases). V was pared by 6 bases and J by 3 bases, with 12 bases between. The CDR3 spans 13 residues. The germline gives CDR1 MNHEY, CDR2 SMNVEV (reference sequence). The CDR3 coding sequence is TGTGCCAGCAGGCCGGACGGGGGCTACGAGCAGTACTTC. It is translated as CASRPDGGYEQYF.

V and J are TRBV28 and TRBJ2-1; perhaps TRBD1 as D (6 bases). From germline, CDR1 is MDHEN and CDR2 SYDVKM. The CDR3 runs to 17 residues. Deletions cut 2 bases from V and 7 bases from J, with 21 bases between. The CDR3, as DNA: TGTGCCAGCAGTTTAGCTTTGAGTTCAGGGGCTAGGAATGAGCAGTTCTTC. Its translation is CASSLALSSGARNEQFF.

This clone has only one observation. The rearrangement links TRBV5-1 to TRBJ2-7; maybe TRBD2 (6 bases). V lost 4 bases and J 5 bases, leaving 22 bases between the germline ends. CDR1 SGHRS and CDR2 YFSETQ come from the germline V gene. The CDR3 has 16 residues. CDR3 sequence reads: CASSAIGGARAHEQYF. In nucleotides, the CDR3 is TGCGCCAGCAGCGCAATTGGAGGGGCCCGGGCCCACGAGCAGTACTTC.

The chain uses TRBV5-1 and TRBJ2-3; TRBD1 might be the D (6 bases). V was cut by 4 bases and J by 0 bases, with 12 bases left in between. The CDR3 length is 15 residues. Germline values: CDR1 SGHRS, CDR2 YFSETQ. The CDR3 sequence is CASSPSQGSTDTQYF. For the CDR3, the DNA is TGCGCCAGCAGCCCCTCCCAGGGGAGCACAGATACGCAGTATTTT.

The chain links TRBV19 to TRBJ1-2; the D gene is possibly TRBD1 (6 bases). Deletions cut 5 bases from V and 4 bases from J, with 11 bases between. Germline V gene sequence: CDR1 LNHDA, CDR2 SQIVND (reference sequence). The CDR3 totals 13 residues. CDR3 sequence: CASSQQGSYGYTF. As DNA, the CDR3 is TGTGCCAGTAGTCAACAGGGATCCTATGGCTACACCTTC. The whole variable domain, filled in from reference TRBV19 and TRBJ1-2, reads DGGITQSPKYLFRKEGQNVTLSCEQNLNHDAMYWYRQDPGQGLRLIYYSQIVNDFQKGDIAEGYSVSREKKESFPLTVTSAQKNPTAFYLCASSQQGSYGYTFGSGTRLTVV.

J is TRBJ1-1 and V is TRBV4-2; D not resolved. The CDR3 is made up of 15 amino acids. V lost 1 base, J lost 1 base, and 10 bases lay in between. Germline V gene lookup returns CDR1 LGHNA and CDR2 YNFKEQ. CDR3 loop: CASSQGSGPNTEAFF. CDR3 in DNA: TGTGCCAGCAGCCAAGGAAGCGGTCCGAACACTGAAGCTTTCTTT.

The rearrangement uses TRBV19 and TRBJ2-7; 7 bases line up with TRBD2. The CDR3 runs to 14 residues. V shed 7 bases, J shed 4 bases, and the junction held 10 bases outside the gene matches. The germline gives CDR1 LNHDA, CDR2 SQIVND (reference sequence). The CDR3 protein is CASKAHGRYYEQYF. The CDR3 DNA sequence: TGTGCCAGTAAGGCTCACGGGAGGTATTACGAGCAGTACTTC.

This clone appeared once. For the CDR3, the DNA is TGCGCCAGCAGCTTGGTACTAGCGGGTGGGTTTTTTAATGAGCAGTTCTTC. Protein sequence: CASSLVLAGGFFNEQFF. This rearrangement joins TRBV5-1 to TRBJ2-1, with TRBD2 matching 9 bases. Trimming at V came to 0 bases and at J to 7 bases, leaving 11 bases not matched to a gene. This CDR3 is 17 amino acids long. The germline CDR1 and CDR2 sequences are SGHRS and YFSETQ.

This chain's CDR3 is CASSQDPGRGETQYF. The CDR3 coding sequence is TGTGCCAGCAGCCAAGATCCAGGGAGGGGGGAGACCCAGTACTTC. The chain couples TRBV4-2 to TRBJ2-5, with a weak D call TRBD2 (7 bases). From germline, CDR1 is LGHNA and CDR2 YNFKEQ. V lost 0 bases to trimming and J lost 5 bases, with 13 bases between them. The CDR3 length is 15 residues.

The chain couples TRBV7-3 to TRBJ2-2, with a weak D call TRBD2 (5 bases). CDR1 is SGHTA and CDR2 is FQGTGA in the germline V gene. Trimming removed 4 bases at V and 5 bases at J, with 8 bases between. CDR3 size: 13 residues. For the CDR3, the DNA is TGTGCCAGCAGCTCCCAGCGGACCGGGGAGCTGTTTTTT. Translated: CASSSQRTGELFF.

V gene TRBV27 combines with J gene TRBJ2-2, with 8 bases lining up with TRBD1. Germline CDR1 is MNHEY and CDR2 is SMNVEV (reference sequence). Unmatched junction bases numbered 1, after V lost 2 bases and J lost 2 bases. CDR3 size: 15 residues. This CDR3 is CASSLTGGNTGELFF. For the CDR3, the DNA is TGTGCCAGCAGTTTAACAGGGGGAAACACCGGGGAGCTGTTTTTT.

The chain employs TRBV4-2 and TRBJ2-2; unclear D gene. Germline CDR1 and CDR2: LGHNA and YNFKEQ. The CDR3 runs to 13 residues. Trimming took off 0 bases at V and 5 bases at J, with 4 bases between the two ends. The CDR3 here is CASSQDLTGELFF. CDR3 coding DNA: TGTGCCAGCAGCCAAGACCTTACCGGGGAGCTGTTTTTT.

The chain employs TRBV28 and TRBJ1-2, with TRBD1 matching 12 bases. This CDR3 contains 18 residues. Unmatched junction bases numbered 15, after V lost 6 bases and J lost 4 bases. The germline V gene encodes CDR1 MDHEN and CDR2 SYDVKM. The CDR3 sequence is CASRPNRLGTGGVYGYTF. The CDR3 region has the DNA TGTGCCAGCAGGCCTAACCGGCTCGGGACAGGGGGCGTCTATGGCTACACCTTC.

A note on this clone: A read error may produce the germline difference seen at one junction end. The sample carries other DNA sequences with the same CDR3. The chain has TRBV10-3 and TRBJ2-7; the D gene is possibly TRBD1 (5 bases). Looked up from germline, CDR1 is ENHRY and CDR2 is SYGVKD. The CDR3 spans 12 residues. The CDR3 loop is CATEGDSDEQYF. CDR3 bases: TGTGCCACAGAAGGGGATTCCGACGAGCAGTATTTC.

V is TRBV28 and J is TRBJ2-7; TRBD2 agrees at 9 bases. The CDR3 extends over 16 amino acids. With V trimmed by 4 bases and J by 0 bases, 7 bases remained unmatched. The germline CDR1 and CDR2 sequences are MDHEN and SYDVKM. The DNA for the CDR3 is TGTGCCAGCAGTTCTCAGACTAGCGGAAACTCCTACGAGCAGTACTTC. Protein sequence: CASSSQTSGNSYEQYF.

This chain links TRBV6-5 with TRBJ2-7, with 9 bases lining up with TRBD2. The V gene's germline CDR1 is MNHEY and CDR2 SVGAGI. The ends lost 7 bases at V and 5 bases at J; junction bases unmatched: 9. The CDR3 loop spans 14 amino acids. In DNA form, the CDR3 reads TGTGCCAGCATTGCGGGAGGGCCGGTCGACGAGCAGTACTTC. Protein sequence: CASIAGGPVDEQYF.

This clone was detected only a few times. This chain links TRBV9 with TRBJ2-2, with 9 bases lining up with TRBD2. Germline lookup yields CDR1 SGDLS and CDR2 YYNGEE. J was trimmed by 5 bases and V by 4 bases; bases with no gene match: 9. CDR3 size: 16 residues. The CDR3 spells CASSLISGSETGELFF. CDR3 DNA sequence: TGTGCCAGCAGCCTAATTAGCGGGAGTGAAACCGGGGAGCTGTTTTTT.

This clone was seen just once. This chain links TRBV6-6 with TRBJ2-5, with D perhaps TRBD1 (5 bases). The CDR3 totals 14 residues. With 6 bases removed from V and 0 bases from J, the gap between germline ends came to 11 bases. Looked up from germline, CDR1 is MNHNY and CDR2 is SVGAGI (reference sequence). The CDR3: CASSKRTYQETQYF. The DNA of the CDR3 is TGTGCCAGCAGCAAACGGACATACCAAGAGACCCAGTACTTC.